These 16 T cell receptor beta chains share one sample of origin, sequenced in a study of identical twins. TCRdb redid the calling of the 5' RACE reads with MiXCR, one entry per CDR3 protein. The sample lists just under 650,000 distinct CDR3 sequences; about 7% were seen once. The same sample was also studied in work on yellow fever vaccine responses in identical twins.

Sample: PBMCs. These receptors were taken from a woman aged 18-35 years in good health.

The chain joins TRBV5-1 to TRBJ2-7, with D unclear. Germline CDR1 and CDR2: SGHRS and YFSETQ. There are 14 residues in the CDR3. The V gene lost 1 base and the J gene lost 0 bases, with 8 bases spanning the gap. This chain's CDR3 is CASSLRVGSYEQYF. The CDR3 bases are TGCGCCAGCAGCTTGCGGGTTGGCTCCTACGAGCAGTACTTC. The full variable domain, with the rest looked up from reference TRBV5-1 and TRBJ2-7, is KAGVTQTPRYLIKTRGQQVTLSCSPISGHRSVSWYQQTPGQGLQFLFEYFSETQRNKGNFPGRFSGRQFSNSRSEMNVSTLELGDSALYLCASSLRVGSYEQYFGPGTRLTVT.

The table lists this clonotype with a few counts. The chain is built from TRBV20-1 and TRBJ2-1; D ambiguous. Germline values: CDR1 DFQATT, CDR2 SNEGSKA (reference sequence). The ends were cut back, 5 bases at V and 7 bases at J, with 3 bases in the middle. The CDR3 spans 9 residues. CDR3 amino acids: CSAANEQFF. The CDR3 DNA reads TGCAGTGCTGCAAATGAGCAGTTCTTC.

This clonotype was seen many times. The chain carries TRBV10-3 and TRBJ1-3; the D gene is possibly TRBD1 (5 bases). Trimming shortened V by 3 bases and J by 0 bases, and 9 bases separated the two germline ends. Germline CDR1 reads ENHRY; CDR2 reads SYGVKD. This CDR3 region has 15 residues. CDR3 in amino acids: CAISDRTTSGNTIYF. The CDR3 bases are TGTGCCATCAGTGATCGGACAACCTCTGGAAACACCATATATTTT.

This clonotype has more than one count but fewer than ten. The chain joins TRBV20-1 to TRBJ2-5; TRBD2 might be the D (6 bases). There are 14 residues in the CDR3. V lost 4 bases, J lost 2 bases, and 14 bases lay in between. Germline lookup yields CDR1 DFQATT and CDR2 SNEGSKA (reference sequence). The CDR3 protein is CSAKGLARQETQYF. CDR3 in DNA: TGCAGTGCTAAAGGGCTAGCGAGACAAGAGACCCAGTACTTC.

The chain combines TRBV18 with TRBJ1-5; D perhaps matches TRBD1 (6 bases). The CDR3 sequence is 14 residues long. V lost 3 bases, J lost 6 bases, and 12 bases lay in between. Germline V gives CDR1 KGHSH, CDR2 LQKENI. CDR3 sequence (DNA): TGTGCCAGCTCACCGGGCAGGGGTGTTCAGCCCCAGCATTTT. This translates into CASSPGRGVQPQHF.

This clonotype has more than one count but fewer than ten. The chain recombines TRBV3-1 with TRBJ2-6; 9 bases align to TRBD1. The CDR3 contains 18 residues. Trimming took 4 bases from V and 0 from J; bases not matched to a gene: 7. The V gene's germline CDR1 is LGHDT and CDR2 YNNKEL (reference sequence). The CDR3 sequence: CASSPGTGTYSGANVLTF. In DNA form, the CDR3 reads TGTGCCAGCAGCCCCGGGACAGGGACCTACTCTGGGGCCAACGTCCTGACTTTC. The full variable domain, completed using reference TRBV3-1 and TRBJ2-6, is DTAVSQTPKYLVTQMGNDKSIKCEQNLGHDTMYWYKQDSKKFLKIMFSYNNKELIINETVPNRFSPKSPDKAHLNLHINSLELGDSAVYFCASSPGTGTYSGANVLTFGAGSRLTVL.

This clonotype occurred many times. V usage is TRBV3-1 and J usage is TRBJ1-2, with D unresolved. In germline, CDR1 is LGHDT, CDR2 YNNKEL (reference sequence). V shed 3 bases and J shed 6 bases, with 8 bases lying between them. The CDR3 is made up of 12 amino acids. The CDR3 DNA follows: TGTGCCAGCAGCCACTCCCTTGATGGCTACACCTTC. Amino acid sequence: CASSHSLDGYTF.

In this sample, this clonotype turned up a few times. The V call is TRBV7-9, the J call TRBJ2-7; 10 nucleotides line up with TRBD2. The CDR3 covers 16 residues. Germline CDR1 SEHNR, CDR2 FQNEAQ (reference sequence). V dropped 5 bases and J dropped 7; count of bases not matched to a gene: 14. The CDR3 DNA is TGTGCCAGCAGCCCGGGGGGTCTAGCGGGGGACGCTGAGCAGTACGTC. As protein: CASSPGGLAGDAEQYV.

The V call is TRBV28, the J call TRBJ2-3; D is possibly TRBD2 (5 bases). V was trimmed by 8 bases and J by 2 bases, leaving 11 bases between them. The CDR3 is 13 amino acids. CDR1 is MDHEN and CDR2 is SYDVKM in the germline V gene. The CDR3, as DNA: TGTGCCAGCGCGGAGCTAGCCACAGATACGCAGTATTTT. As protein: CASAELATDTQYF.

This clonotype was recorded many times. The V gene is TRBV4-1, the J gene TRBJ1-5; maybe TRBD1 (5 bases). CDR3 length: 15 amino acids. Germline assignment: CDR1 MGHRA and CDR2 YSYEKL. Trimming stripped 6 bases from V and 2 bases from J, with 14 bases between. The CDR3 DNA is TGCGCCAGCAGTAACAGGATGGAAGGCAATCAGCCCCAGCATTTT. Its translation: CASSNRMEGNQPQHF.

This clonotype occurred many times. This rearrangement joins TRBV5-1 to TRBJ2-1; 9 positions agree with TRBD2. The germline gives CDR1 SGHRS, CDR2 YFSETQ. The CDR3 has 16 residues. V was clipped by 0 bases and J by 9 bases; unmatched bases: 10. CDR3 nucleotide sequence: TGCGCCAGCAGCTTGGCGGCGGGAGGGCCTATGGGTGAGCAGTTCTTC. It yields the protein CASSLAAGGPMGEQFF. Full variable domain (rest looked up from reference TRBV5-1 and TRBJ2-1): KAGVTQTPRYLIKTRGQQVTLSCSPISGHRSVSWYQQTPGQGLQFLFEYFSETQRNKGNFPGRFSGRQFSNSRSEMNVSTLELGDSALYLCASSLAAGGPMGEQFFGPGTRLTVL.

The table lists this clonotype with a few counts. This chain uses TRBV12-3 or TRBV12-4 with TRBJ2-7, with a weak D call TRBD2 (6 bases). Trimming pared 6 bases from V and 6 bases from J, leaving 18 bases between. The CDR3 is 14 residues long. This CDR3 reads CASRVAGERVEQYF. The CDR3 nucleotides are TGTGCCAGCAGGGTGGCCGGGGAGCGGGTCGAGCAGTACTTC.

This clonotype was counted once. The J gene is TRBJ2-1, the V gene TRBV10-2; D is unresolved. The CDR3 is 18 residues long. V dropped 0 bases and J dropped 5 bases, with 20 bases sitting between them. CDR1 is WSHSY and CDR2 is SAAADI in the germline V gene. CDR3 sequence (DNA): TGCGCCAGCAGTGAGTCGGGGTGGTACTCACCCAAAGACAATGAGCAGTTCTTC. Translated, it gives CASSESGWYSPKDNEQFF.

This clonotype was recorded many times. At one of its ends the junction is not consistent with the germline gene, which may arise from a read error. The chain combines TRBV28 with TRBJ2-3; D is ambiguous. The CDR3 is made up of 13 amino acids. Germline assignment: CDR1 MDHEN and CDR2 SYDVKM. The CDR3, as DNA: TGTGCCAGCAGCTTATTGGGCACAGATACGCAGTATTTT. It specifies CASSLLGTDTQYF.

The chain carries TRBV29-1 and TRBJ1-1; 8 positions match TRBD1. J lost 1 base, V lost 2 bases, and 6 bases had no gene match. Per the germline V gene, CDR1 is SQVTM and CDR2 is ANQGSEA. The CDR3 totals 15 residues. Here the CDR3 reads CSVESRGRRNTEAFF. The CDR3 DNA is TGCAGCGTTGAATCCAGGGGGCGCAGGAACACTGAAGCTTTCTTT.

This clonotype appeared a few times. The rearrangement uses TRBV27 and TRBJ2-5; 8 bases are a match to TRBD1. This CDR3 region has 16 residues. CDR1 and CDR2 (germline): MNHEY, SMNVEV (reference sequence). V shed 5 bases and J 3 bases; nucleotides not matched to a gene: 11. The CDR3 sequence is CASSPRWTGPEETQYF. Here the CDR3 DNA reads TGTGCCAGCAGTCCCCGATGGACAGGGCCTGAAGAGACCCAGTACTTC.